This T cell receptor (beta chain) comes out of a study of cytomegalovirus exposure and HLA in healthy donors. Whole-study findings and limits: Analysis performed later found about 17,000 TCR beta sequences associated with HLA alleles at 0.05 false discovery rate. Later analysis suggested links between common viral pathogens and several top significant clusters. In a later analysis, V- and J-gene trimming of beta chains associated with a DCLRE1C missense variant, replicated independently.

PCR used 60 Vbeta primers and 13 Jbeta primers. How the authors handled the data: About 11 million shared chains were among the roughly 78 million unique TCR beta chains that a later analysis counted. Profiled with immunoSEQ multiplex PCR; TCRdb holds only in-frame clones, not every one. The V and J calls and clone size are taken from that table; D and trimming were inferred from the DNA. The profile covers 100,000 to 150,000 clones, with under 12% appearing a single time and 4.6% taken by the ten largest. A word on this clone: Antigen: not known.

The ends were cut back, 7 bases at V and 2 bases at J, with 15 bases in the middle. CDR3 length equals 13 residues. CDR1 and CDR2 from the germline V gene are GTSNPN and SVGIG (reference sequence). The chain carries TRBV30 and TRBJ2-7, with a possible D match to TRBD2 (6 bases). The TCR sequence derives from a woman in her late teens or twenties in good health and CMV-seropositive. Sequencing input: PBMCs. In nucleotides, the CDR3 is TGTGCCTTCAACCGGGAGCCTCCCTACGAGCAGTACTTC. Amino acids: CAFNREPPYEQYF.